The next 22 T cell receptor beta chains were all read from a single sample in a study of T cell clonotyping in hematopoietic cell transplantation. Sample time point: recipient sample about 28 days before transplant, after cytoreduction. Sequencing used immunoSEQ multiplex PCR; TCRdb keeps in-frame clones, though not all of them. The repertoire has about 41,000 clones, around 83% of them found once; the top ten carry 5.3%. Here the sequenced sample was peripheral blood mononuclear cells, taken before stem cell transplant. These receptor sequences come from a man in his sixties with myelodysplastic syndrome. Some clones in this sample may be carry-over from other donors' samples.

CDR3 coding DNA: TGCGCCAGCAGCTTGGCTGCGGGGGTTAGTGAGCAGTACTTC. Translating gives CASSLAAGVSEQYF. The chain joins TRBV5-1 to TRBJ2-7, with TRBD2 identical over 7 bases. This CDR3 spans 14 amino acids. Germline values: CDR1 SGHRS, CDR2 YFSETQ. The V gene end was trimmed by 0 bases and the J gene end by 7 bases; junction bases not matched to a gene: 7. The whole variable domain, filled in from reference TRBV5-1 and TRBJ2-7, reads KAGVTQTPRYLIKTRGQQVTLSCSPISGHRSVSWYQQTPGQGLQFLFEYFSETQRNKGNFPGRFSGRQFSNSRSEMNVSTLELGDSALYLCASSLAAGVSEQYFGPGTRLTVT.

CDR3 sequence reads: CASSQGDINNQPQHF. The CDR3 nucleotides read TGCGCCAGCAGCCAAGGGGACATTAACAATCAGCCCCAGCATTTT. The V call is TRBV4-1, the J call TRBJ1-5, with TRBD1 as a possible D gene (6 bases). V was shortened by 1 base and J by 3 bases, with 10 bases between the two germline ends. Germline CDR1 reads MGHRA; CDR2 reads YSYEKL. There are 15 residues in the CDR3.

This chain joins TRBV5-4 and TRBJ1-2, with a tentative D call TRBD1 (5 bases). The CDR3 contains 14 residues. The V and J ends lost 3 bases and 8 bases respectively, with 17 bases between them. CDR1 SGHNT and CDR2 YYREEE come from the germline V gene (reference sequence). The CDR3 DNA reads as TGTGCCAGCAGCTCCCTTGACGGGGGAGGAGGCTACACCTTC. Translated: CASSSLDGGGGYTF.

This sequence joins TRBV9 and TRBJ2-7; TRBD1 aligns across 7 bases. The CDR3 is made up of 12 amino acids. Germline V gene sequence: CDR1 SGDLS, CDR2 YYNGEE. V dropped 4 bases and J dropped 9; count of bases not matched to a gene: 7. The CDR3 protein is CASSQGDQRQYF. The DNA of the CDR3 is TGTGCCAGCAGCCAGGGGGATCAACGGCAGTACTTC.

The rearrangement uses TRBV10-3 and TRBJ2-3; maybe TRBD2 (5 bases). This CDR3 comprises 13 residues. Per germline, CDR1 ENHRY and CDR2 SYGVKD. V lost 6 bases to trimming and J lost 1 base, with 8 bases between them. The CDR3: CAISEGGTDTQYF. CDR3 bases: TGTGCCATCAGCGAGGGAGGCACAGATACGCAGTATTTT.

This clone turned up a few times. This sequence joins TRBV9 and TRBJ1-1; D gene unclear. The germline V gene has CDR1 SGDLS and CDR2 YYNGEE. The CDR3 extends over 15 amino acids. V shed 0 bases and J shed 6 bases, with 15 bases lying between them. The DNA of the CDR3 is TGTGCCAGCAGCGTAGTTACGGGTAGGGATTCTGAAGCTTTCTTT. Protein: CASSVVTGRDSEAFF.

This clone was detected only a few times. V is TRBV7-2 and J is TRBJ1-6; D uncertain. V gave up 5 bases and J gave up 5 bases, with 10 bases separating them. Germline values: CDR1 SGHTA, CDR2 FQGNSA. This CDR3 contains 14 residues. The CDR3 sequence: CASSPPGHNSPLHF. DNA of the CDR3: TGTGCCAGCAGCCCACCGGGCCATAATTCACCCCTCCACTTT.

This chain joins TRBV5-1 and TRBJ2-2; D might be TRBD1 (5 bases). Trimming took off 5 bases at V and 3 bases at J, with 17 bases between the two ends. Germline V gives CDR1 SGHRS, CDR2 YFSETQ. The CDR3 spans 16 residues. For the CDR3, the DNA is TGCGCCAGCAGTTCGAAGGGGAAAGGGGACACCGGGGAGCTGTTTTTT. Protein: CASSSKGKGDTGELFF.

The chain joins TRBV7-2 to TRBJ1-3, with unresolved D. The CDR3 covers 13 residues. Germline CDR1 SGHTA, CDR2 FQGNSA. V was trimmed by 2 bases and J by 1 base, leaving 3 bases between them. CDR3: CASSLSSGNTIYF. The CDR3 DNA follows: TGTGCCAGCAGCTTAAGTTCTGGAAACACCATATATTTT.

The J gene is TRBJ2-2, the V gene TRBV5-1; D perhaps matches TRBD2 (7 bases). The V gene's germline CDR1 is SGHRS and CDR2 YFSETQ. The CDR3 spans 17 residues. Trimming removed 2 bases from V and 3 bases from J, with 17 bases in between. The CDR3 loop reads CASSFNGGRTYTGELFF. In DNA form, the CDR3 reads TGCGCCAGCAGCTTTAACGGGGGGCGCACATACACCGGGGAGCTGTTTTTT.

This clone showed up just once. V and J are TRBV28 and TRBJ2-7; D call uncertain. V lost 2 bases and J 2 bases, leaving 10 bases between the germline ends. Germline assignment: CDR1 MDHEN and CDR2 SYDVKM. This CDR3 has 14 residues. The CDR3 sequence: CASSLARPTYEQYF. CDR3 nucleotide sequence: TGTGCCAGCAGTTTAGCCAGGCCCACCTACGAGCAGTACTTC.

This sequence joins TRBV14 and TRBJ2-2, with D unclear. V gave up 1 base and J gave up 5 bases, with 11 bases separating them. Germline V gene lookup returns CDR1 SGHDN and CDR2 FVKESK. The length of the CDR3 is 15 residues. CDR3 nucleotide sequence: TGTGCCAGCAGCCAAGGACGAGGTTTAACCGGGGAGCTGTTTTTT. Amino acid sequence: CASSQGRGLTGELFF.

This clone is a singleton in its sample. The rearrangement uses TRBV27 and TRBJ2-7, with D perhaps being TRBD1 or TRBD2 (5 bases each). Germline-derived CDR1 and CDR2 are MNHEY and SMNVEV (reference sequence). V was cut by 5 bases and J by 1 base, with 12 bases left in between. The CDR3 is 14 residues long. In nucleotides, the CDR3 is TGTGCCAGCAGTGGGGTTTGGGGGTCCTACGAGCAGTACTTC. Its translation: CASSGVWGSYEQYF.

The rearrangement links TRBV5-8 to TRBJ2-3, with D possibly TRBD2 on 6 matching bases. The CDR3 has 14 residues. Germline V CDR1 and CDR2: SGHTS, YDEGEE. The V gene lost 4 bases and the J gene lost 2 bases, with 11 bases spanning the gap. CDR3 nucleotides: TGTGCCAGCAGCAATCCGGGACTCACAGATACGCAGTATTTT. This gives the protein CASSNPGLTDTQYF.

J is TRBJ1-1 and V is TRBV19, with D unclear. The CDR3 totals 14 residues. Germline V gene sequence: CDR1 LNHDA, CDR2 SQIVND (reference sequence). V shed 5 bases and J shed 4 bases, with 14 bases lying between them. CDR3 sequence reads: CASSPAGWGTEAFF. The CDR3, as DNA: TGTGCCAGTAGTCCCGCAGGTTGGGGCACTGAAGCTTTCTTT.

This chain connects TRBV7-2 to TRBJ1-1; 10 positions agree with TRBD1. V gave up 5 bases and J gave up 9 bases; unmatched junction bases: 18. The length of the CDR3 is 17 residues. Looked up from germline, CDR1 is SGHTA and CDR2 is FQGNSA. CDR3 amino acids: CASSTPQGQGMNSKAFF. In nucleotides, the CDR3 is TGTGCCAGCAGCACTCCTCAGGGACAGGGGATGAATTCTAAAGCTTTCTTT.

This chain joins TRBV7-2 and TRBJ2-5; maybe TRBD1 (5 bases). The CDR3 length is 13 residues. The V end was cut by 3 bases, the J end by 6 bases, with 11 bases between. The germline CDR1 and CDR2 sequences are SGHTA and FQGNSA. This chain's CDR3 is CASSLAGIQTQYF. CDR3 DNA sequence: TGTGCCAGCAGCTTGGCAGGGATTCAGACCCAGTACTTC.

This clone occurred once. The chain carries TRBV7-3 and TRBJ1-1, with no clear D. Germline CDR1 is SGHTA and CDR2 is FQGTGA. Trimming shortened V by 2 bases and J by 4 bases, and 8 bases separated the two germline ends. This CDR3 contains 13 residues. Written as DNA, the CDR3 is TGTGCCAGCAGCTTACTCCGGAGCACTGAAGCTTTCTTT. It specifies CASSLLRSTEAFF.

The V and J genes are TRBV2 and TRBJ1-1; D ambiguous. Germline loops: CDR1 SNHLY, CDR2 FYNNEI. The CDR3 runs to 13 residues. Trimming left V 7 bases short and J 1 base short, with 10 bases between. The DNA of the CDR3 is TGTGCCAGCATCCGGGAGCAGAACACTGAAGCTTTCTTT. This gives the protein CASIREQNTEAFF.

The chain employs TRBV4-2 and TRBJ2-7; a possible D gene is TRBD1 (6 bases). This CDR3 region has 17 residues. Trimming removed 2 bases from V and 4 bases from J, with 21 bases in between. From germline, CDR1 is LGHNA and CDR2 YNFKEQ. DNA of the CDR3: TGTGCCAGCAGCCAAACATCCGGGACAAACCTCCCGTACGAGCAGTACTTC. Translating it yields CASSQTSGTNLPYEQYF.

As for this clone: A read error may account for a junction end that differs from germline. The V gene is TRBV7-7, the J gene TRBJ2-7; 11 positions match TRBD1. CDR1 is SSHAT, CDR2 FNYEAQ, per germline (reference sequence). The CDR3 runs 15 residues. Written as DNA, the CDR3 is TGTGCTAGCAGCTCGGGGACAGGGGGTAACGACGAGCAGTACTTC. Amino acid sequence: CASSSGTGGNDEQYF.

This sequence joins TRBV11-2 and TRBJ2-2; D is possibly TRBD2 (5 bases). V was trimmed by 3 bases and J by 6 bases, leaving 8 bases between them. Germline CDR1 and CDR2: SGHAT and FQNNGV. The CDR3 runs 13 residues. Written as DNA, the CDR3 is TGTGCCAGCAGCTTTACTAGTGCCGGGGAGCTGTTTTTT. It yields the protein CASSFTSAGELFF.